Each of the 5 T cell receptor beta chains below was sequenced from the same sample in a study of a mutant IDH1 vaccine in newly diagnosed glioma. Documented time point: baseline, week 1 (first vaccination visit). Regarding treatment: pre-vaccination baseline after standard-of-care therapy. Sequencing was performed with immunoSEQ multiplex PCR; in TCRdb, only in-frame clones are kept and a portion is missing. The top ten hold approximately 19% of the sample, which has approximately 54,000 clones, 80% to 90% seen once. Specimen: PBMCs, collected from a glioma patient treated with radiotherapy, temozolomide or both. All receptors come from a young man with glioma.

This clone has more than one count but fewer than ten. As DNA, the CDR3 is TGTGCCAGCAGGACAGGGGCCGGCACCGGGGAGCTGTTTTTT. Its translation is CASRTGAGTGELFF. The rearrangement links TRBV27 to TRBJ2-2; the match to TRBD1 covers 8 bases. Germline assignment: CDR1 MNHEY and CDR2 SMNVEV (reference sequence). The V gene end was trimmed by 6 bases and the J gene end by 4 bases; junction bases not matched to a gene: 4. The CDR3 is 14 amino acids.

The chain employs TRBV25-1 and TRBJ2-6, with D perhaps TRBD1 (6 bases). Germline V CDR1 and CDR2: MGHDK, SYGVNS. The CDR3 is made up of 15 amino acids. V lost 8 bases to trimming and J lost 1 base, with 12 bases between them. CDR3 residues: CASGSQGSGANVLTF. CDR3 bases: TGTGCCAGCGGAAGTCAGGGGTCTGGGGCCAACGTCCTGACTTTC.

This chain joins TRBV19 and TRBJ2-6; D ambiguous. Trimming left V 0 bases short and J 0 bases short, with 15 bases between. CDR1 and CDR2 from the germline V gene are LNHDA and SQIVND (reference sequence). This CDR3 is built from 19 residues. In DNA, the CDR3 is TGTGCCAGTAGTATAGATAAGGGCGGACCCTTCTCTGGGGCCAACGTCCTGACTTTC. This codes for CASSIDKGGPFSGANVLTF. Complete variable domain (other parts from reference TRBV19 and TRBJ2-6): DGGITQSPKYLFRKEGQNVTLSCEQNLNHDAMYWYRQDPGQGLRLIYYSQIVNDFQKGDIAEGYSVSREKKESFPLTVTSAQKNPTAFYLCASSIDKGGPFSGANVLTFGAGSRLTVL.

This sequence joins TRBV5-6 and TRBJ2-3; D not certain. The CDR3 runs 13 residues. Trimming left V 5 bases short and J 1 base short, with 8 bases between. Germline assignment: CDR1 SGHDT and CDR2 YYEEEE. The CDR3 DNA follows: TGTGCCAGCAGTCGACTGCGCACAGATACGCAGTATTTT. It codes for CASSRLRTDTQYF. Looking up the rest from reference TRBV5-6 and TRBJ2-3 gives the full variable domain: DAGVTQSPTHLIKTRGQQVTLRCSPKSGHDTVSWYQQALGQGPQFIFQYYEEEERQRGNFPDRFSGHQFPNYSSELNVNALLLGDSALYLCASSRLRTDTQYFGPGTRLTVL.

The chain recombines TRBV30 with TRBJ2-3, with D perhaps being TRBD1 or TRBD2 (6 bases each). The CDR3 has 16 residues. Between the trimmed V and J ends, which lost 3 bases and 7 bases, there was a span of 23 bases. Germline lookup yields CDR1 GTSNPN and CDR2 SVGIG (reference sequence). The chain's CDR3 is CAWSAGHRSPANTQYF. As DNA, the CDR3 is TGTGCCTGGAGCGCGGGACATAGAAGCCCAGCAAATACGCAGTATTTT.